The present T cell receptor (beta chain) was sequenced within a study of cytomegalovirus exposure and HLA in healthy donors. This CDR3 has 12 residues. V gave up 5 bases and J gave up 14 bases, with 17 bases separating them. CDR1 is SGHTS and CDR2 is YDEGEE in the germline V gene. Both 60 Vbeta primers and 13 Jbeta primers went into the PCR. Sequenced by immunoSEQ multiplex PCR; TCRdb stores in-frame clones only, minus some. The sample has about 130,000 clones, approximately 70% seen once. The chain carries TRBV5-8 and TRBJ1-3; D is possibly TRBD1 (6 bases). The sequence derives from a woman aged 60-75 years in good health and CMV-seropositive. The sample taken for sequencing was PBMCs. The CDR3 spells CASRYGQTFLYF. CDR3 in DNA: TGTGCCAGCAGATACGGACAGACTTTCTTATATTTT.